These T cell receptor beta chains were read from a single sample in a study of T cells after yellow fever vaccination. From the 5' RACE reads, TCRdb called clonotypes with MiXCR, one entry per CDR3 protein. Of 400,000 or so distinct CDR3 sequences in the sample, under 14% were seen once. This sample comprised PBMCs, obtained on the day of the first yellow fever vaccination. These receptors were obtained from a man between 18 and 29 years old who received the YFV17D yellow fever vaccine. Both conserved end residues are part of each CDR3. D genes are given only for firm matches. Clone size appears in some rows only: once, few, many, or a class for an expanded clone.

NA,NA,TRBV6-5,TRBJ2-5,CASSYSTPGSGETQYF,TGTGCCAGCAGTTACTCGACCCCGGGGTCGGGGGAGACCCAGTACTTC
few,NA,TRBV7-2,TRBJ1-6,CASSTRRTAGLPPLHF,TGTGCCAGCAGCACCAGACGGACAGCAGGCTTGCCACCCCTCCACTTT
NA,NA,TRBV15,TRBJ2-3,CATSRDIGSVTDTQYF,TGTGCCACCAGCAGAGATATCGGGAGTGTCACAGATACGCAGTATTTT
few,NA,TRBV12-3/TRBV12-4,TRBJ2-7,CASTGGRRVQYF,TGTGCCAGCACTGGGGGGCGCAGAGTCCAGTACTTC
few,TRBD2,TRBV10-1,TRBJ2-7,CASPPGGKGAYEKYF,TGCGCCAGCCCGCCGGGGGGAAAAGGGGCCTACGAGAAGTACTTC
NA,TRBD1,TRBV6-5,TRBJ2-2,CASRRGQGTTGELFF,TGTGCCAGCAGAAGGGGACAGGGGACGACCGGGGAGCTGTTTTTT
few,TRBD2,TRBV7-2,TRBJ2-7,CASSLTLLAGAPAREQYF,TGTGCCAGCAGCTTAACCCTACTAGCGGGGGCTCCTGCGAGGGAGCAGTACTTC
NA,NA,TRBV6-4,TRBJ1-1,CASSDGWGVVAFF,TGTGCCAGCAGTGATGGTTGGGGGGTGGTCGCTTTCTTT
NA,NA,TRBV28,TRBJ2-1,CASNPGGTYNEQFF,TGTGCCAGCAACCCCGGGGGAACCTACAATGAGCAGTTCTTC
NA,NA,TRBV6-1,TRBJ2-7,CASSEGGIAYEQYF,TGTGCCAGCAGTGAAGGAGGGATCGCCTACGAGCAGTACTTC
NA,TRBD2,TRBV5-4,TRBJ2-1,CASSLGLAGGLLPGGSYNEQFF,TGTGCCAGCAGCTTGGGGCTAGCGGGGGGTCTCCTTCCGGGGGGCTCCTACAATGAGCAGTTCTTC
few,NA,TRBV5-5,TRBJ2-4,CASSLVIGILAKNIQYF,TGTGCCAGCAGCTTGGTGATAGGAATTCTAGCCAAAAACATTCAGTACTTC
NA,NA,TRBV7-2,TRBJ1-6,CASNPGEGHYNSPLHF,TGTGCCAGCAACCCTGGGGAAGGCCACTATAATTCACCCCTCCACTTT
NA,TRBD1,TRBV5-4,TRBJ1-1,CASTQPGQGHTEAFF,TGTGCCAGCACTCAGCCGGGACAGGGTCACACTGAAGCTTTCTTT
NA,NA,TRBV13,TRBJ2-1,CASSRLGQEGWHNEQFF,TGTGCCAGCAGCAGGCTCGGACAGGAGGGATGGCACAATGAGCAGTTCTTC
few,NA,TRBV7-2,TRBJ2-5,CASTLGLGQETQYF,TGTGCCAGCACCTTAGGGTTGGGACAAGAGACCCAGTACTTC
few,NA,TRBV29-1,TRBJ1-2,CSVPTEDGYTF,TGCAGCGTTCCAACAGAGGATGGCTACACCTTC
few,TRBD2,TRBV11-3,TRBJ2-2,CASSTTGLVTGELFF,TGTGCCAGCAGCACTACGGGACTAGTGACCGGGGAGCTGTTTTTT
NA,NA,TRBV24-1,TRBJ2-3,CATSDPRTEPDTQYF,TGTGCCACCAGTGATCCTAGGACGGAGCCAGATACGCAGTATTTT
once,NA,TRBV5-1,TRBJ2-3,CASSLARGRDTDTQYF,TGCGCCAGCAGCTTGGCCCGGGGCAGGGACACAGATACGCAGTATTTT
once,NA,TRBV7-9,TRBJ1-1,CASHSEGGNTEAFF,TGTGCCAGCCATTCCGAGGGTGGAAACACTGAAGCTTTCTTT
NA,NA,TRBV20-1,TRBJ1-2,CSARPGLDYGYTF,TGCAGTGCTAGACCCGGGCTGGACTATGGCTACACCTTC
NA,NA,TRBV6-4,TRBJ2-7,CASTEGRVIPEQYF,TGTGCCAGCACTGAGGGCAGGGTGATACCCGAGCAGTACTTC
many,TRBD1,TRBV12-3/TRBV12-4,TRBJ1-6,CASSWTGTSSPLHF,TGTGCCAGCAGCTGGACAGGGACCAGCTCACCCCTCCACTTT
few,NA,TRBV29-1,TRBJ2-2,CSVGWTEGSGTGELFF,TGCAGCGTTGGATGGACGGAGGGGTCCGGCACCGGGGAGCTGTTTTTT
few,NA,TRBV5-1,TRBJ2-3,CASSLDAQGTGTDTQYF,TGCGCCAGCAGCTTGGATGCCCAGGGTACAGGCACAGATACGCAGTATTTT
NA,NA,TRBV4-3,TRBJ2-3,CASSQDPSVVGTQYF,TGCGCCAGCAGCCAAGATCCGTCCGTCGTGGGTACGCAGTATTTT
few,NA,TRBV5-1,TRBJ2-5,CASSPQGPGETQYF,TGCGCCAGCAGCCCTCAAGGGCCCGGGGAGACCCAGTACTTC
NA,TRBD2,TRBV11-2,TRBJ2-1,CASSPLIAGVGNEQFF,TGTGCCAGCAGCCCCTTAATAGCGGGGGTGGGAAATGAGCAGTTCTTC
NA,TRBD1,TRBV6-5,TRBJ2-7,CATRQGFYEQYF,TGTGCCACCCGACAGGGATTTTACGAGCAGTACTTC
NA,NA,TRBV5-8,TRBJ2-1,CASRPRGTVGNEQFF,TGTGCCAGCAGACCCCGGGGGACAGTGGGCAATGAGCAGTTCTTC
few,NA,TRBV7-9,TRBJ2-1,CASSPPRTSYNEQFF,TGTGCCAGCAGCCCCCCTCGGACCTCCTACAATGAGCAGTTCTTC
few,NA,TRBV7-9,TRBJ1-2,CASSSTQTGTAYGYTF,TGTGCCAGCAGCTCAACCCAAACCGGGACCGCCTATGGCTACACCTTC
few,TRBD1,TRBV6-2/TRBV6-3,TRBJ2-5,CASSQTVRTDRGQETQYF,TGTGCCAGCAGTCAGACGGTCCGTACCGACAGGGGCCAAGAGACCCAGTACTTC
many,NA,TRBV11-2,TRBJ1-1,CASSTLGNTEAFF,TGTGCCAGCAGCACCTTGGGGAACACTGAAGCTTTCTTT
NA,NA,TRBV19,TRBJ2-3,CASGVGQTDTQYF,TGTGCCAGTGGGGTCGGGCAGACAGATACGCAGTATTTT
NA,TRBD1,TRBV5-4,TRBJ2-3,CASNHLEGASDTQYF,TGTGCCAGCAACCATTTAGAGGGGGCGAGTGATACGCAGTATTTT
NA,NA,TRBV12-3/TRBV12-4,TRBJ2-5,CASSPRVFQETQYF,TGTGCCAGCAGTCCTCGGGTATTCCAAGAGACCCAGTACTTC
few,NA,TRBV7-9,TRBJ2-2,CASSLVSTQAGELFF,TGTGCCAGCAGCTTAGTAAGCACGCAAGCCGGGGAGCTGTTTTTT
NA,NA,TRBV7-9,TRBJ2-5,CASSSSFGGQETQYF,TGTGCCAGCAGCTCATCTTTCGGGGGACAAGAGACCCAGTACTTC
few,NA,TRBV12-3/TRBV12-4,TRBJ1-2,CASKSRRPYGYTF,TGTGCCAGCAAATCAAGGAGGCCCTATGGCTACACCTTC
NA,TRBD1,TRBV24-1,TRBJ2-1,CATRDRVSVDEQFF,TGTGCCACCAGGGACAGGGTATCAGTGGACGAGCAGTTCTTC
NA,NA,TRBV7-8,TRBJ1-5,CASSLVPGDYNQPQHF,TGTGCCAGCAGCTTAGTCCCCGGGGACTACAATCAGCCCCAGCATTTT
NA,NA,TRBV20-1,TRBJ2-5,CSARVLEVETQYF,TGCAGTGCTAGAGTCCTAGAGGTTGAGACCCAGTACTTC
NA,TRBD2,TRBV19,TRBJ2-3,CASSTTSGSQYF,TGTGCCAGTAGTACGACTAGCGGGAGTCAGTATTTT
many,TRBD1,TRBV29-1,TRBJ1-1,CSVAGQGAAEAFF,TGCAGCGTTGCAGGACAGGGGGCAGCTGAAGCTTTCTTT
NA,NA,TRBV12-3/TRBV12-4,TRBJ2-7,CASSLGQERYEQYF,TGTGCCAGCAGTTTAGGGCAGGAGAGATACGAGCAGTACTTC
NA,NA,TRBV20-1,TRBJ2-2,CSVLKGNTGELFF,TGCAGTGTTTTGAAAGGAAACACCGGGGAGCTGTTTTTT
NA,NA,TRBV6-2/TRBV6-3,TRBJ1-5,CASSYSAGLNQPQHF,TGTGCCAGCAGTTACTCTGCAGGGCTCAATCAGCCCCAGCATTTT